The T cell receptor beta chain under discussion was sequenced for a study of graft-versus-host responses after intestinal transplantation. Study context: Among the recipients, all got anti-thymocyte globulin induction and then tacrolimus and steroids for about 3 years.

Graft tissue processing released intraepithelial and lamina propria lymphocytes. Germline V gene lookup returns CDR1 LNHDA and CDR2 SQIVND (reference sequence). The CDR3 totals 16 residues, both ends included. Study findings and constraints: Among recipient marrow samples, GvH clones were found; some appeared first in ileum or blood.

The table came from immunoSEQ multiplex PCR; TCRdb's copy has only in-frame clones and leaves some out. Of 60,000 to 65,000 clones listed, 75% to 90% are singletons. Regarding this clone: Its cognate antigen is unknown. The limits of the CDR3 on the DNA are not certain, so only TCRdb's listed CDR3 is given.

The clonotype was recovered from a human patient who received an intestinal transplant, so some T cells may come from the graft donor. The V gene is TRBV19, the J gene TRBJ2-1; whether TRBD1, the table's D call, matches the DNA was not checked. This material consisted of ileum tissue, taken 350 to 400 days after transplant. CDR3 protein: CASTSGQLNIYNEQFF.